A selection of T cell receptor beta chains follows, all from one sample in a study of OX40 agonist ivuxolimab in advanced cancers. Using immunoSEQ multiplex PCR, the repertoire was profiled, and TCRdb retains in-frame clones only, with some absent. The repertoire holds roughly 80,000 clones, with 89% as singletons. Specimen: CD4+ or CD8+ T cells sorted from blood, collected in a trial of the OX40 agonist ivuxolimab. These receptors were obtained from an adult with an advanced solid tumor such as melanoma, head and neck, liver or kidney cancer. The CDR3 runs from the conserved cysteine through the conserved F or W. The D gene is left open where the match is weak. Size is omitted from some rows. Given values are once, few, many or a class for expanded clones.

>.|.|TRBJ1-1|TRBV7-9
CASSPGGDPNTEAFF
TGTGCCAGCAGCCCCGGGGGGGACCCGAACACTGAAGCTTTCTTT
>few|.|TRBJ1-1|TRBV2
CASSVRNTEAFF
TGTGCCAGCAGTGTAAGGAACACTGAAGCTTTCTTT
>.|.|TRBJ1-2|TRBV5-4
CASSRGGNYGYTF
TGTGCCAGCAGCAGAGGAGGGAACTATGGCTACACCTTC
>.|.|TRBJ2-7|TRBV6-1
CASGEGYEQYF
TGTGCCAGCGGTGAGGGCTACGAGCAGTACTTC
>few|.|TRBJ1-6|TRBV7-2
CASSHRERSPLHF
TGTGCCAGCAGCCACAGGGAGCGTTCACCCCTCCACTTT
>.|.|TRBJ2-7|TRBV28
CASSPPGGGSSYEQYF
TGTGCCAGCAGTCCCCCCGGGGGCGGGAGCTCCTACGAGCAGTACTTC
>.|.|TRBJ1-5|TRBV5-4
CASSSKGQPGQPQHF
TGTGCCAGCAGCTCGAAAGGACAGCCGGGGCAGCCCCAGCATTTT
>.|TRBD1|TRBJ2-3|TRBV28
CASSSPTGIDTQYF
TGTGCCAGCAGTTCCCCGACAGGGATAGATACGCAGTATTTT
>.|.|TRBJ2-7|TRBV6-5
CASSRGHSYEQYF
TGTGCCAGCAGTAGGGGCCACTCCTACGAGCAGTACTTC
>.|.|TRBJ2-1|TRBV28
CASSGTSSSYNEQFF
TGTGCCAGCAGTGGGACTTCCAGCTCCTACAATGAGCAGTTCTTC
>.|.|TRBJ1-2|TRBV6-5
CATHRSTGEDGYTF
TGTGCCACCCATAGGTCCACCGGGGAGGATGGCTACACCTTC
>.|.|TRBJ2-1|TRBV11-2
CASTISPPGYNEQFF
TGTGCCAGCACCATATCCCCCCCAGGATACAATGAGCAGTTCTTC
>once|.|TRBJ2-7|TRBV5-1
CASSLAVGTASPYEQYF
TGCGCCAGCAGCTTGGCGGTAGGTACAGCCTCGCCCTACGAGCAGTACTTC
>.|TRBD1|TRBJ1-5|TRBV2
CASYDDRAGQPQHF
TGTGCCAGCTACGATGACAGGGCTGGTCAGCCCCAGCATTTT
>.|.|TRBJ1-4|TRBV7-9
CASSLVDSGEKLFF
TGTGCCAGCAGCTTAGTAGACTCGGGTGAAAAACTGTTTTTT
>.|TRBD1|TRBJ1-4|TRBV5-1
CASSGWTGAPNEKLFF
TGCGCCAGCAGCGGATGGACAGGGGCGCCTAATGAAAAACTGTTTTTT
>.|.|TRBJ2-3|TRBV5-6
CASSLEGKGTDTQYF
TGTGCCAGCAGCTTGGAGGGCAAGGGCACAGATACGCAGTATTTT
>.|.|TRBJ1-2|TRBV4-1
CASSQGDSRGGYTF
TGCGCCAGCAGCCAAGGAGACAGTCGCGGGGGCTACACCTTC
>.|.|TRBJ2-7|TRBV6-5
CASRGLTVKSYEQYF
TGTGCCAGCAGGGGTCTTACCGTCAAATCCTACGAGCAGTACTTC
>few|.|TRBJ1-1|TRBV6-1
CAGRTDLNTEAFF
TGTGCCGGTCGGACAGACCTGAACACTGAAGCTTTCTTT
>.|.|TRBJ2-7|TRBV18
CASSPFGYEQYF
TGTGCCAGCTCACCCTTTGGGTACGAGCAGTACTTC
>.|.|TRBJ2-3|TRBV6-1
CASSDRQGPSSTDTQYF
TGTGCCAGCAGTGACAGGCAAGGTCCCTCTAGCACAGATACGCAGTATTTT
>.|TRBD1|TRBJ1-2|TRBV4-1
CASRSRDSSNYGYTF
TGCGCCAGCAGATCCCGGGACAGCTCTAACTATGGCTACACCTTC
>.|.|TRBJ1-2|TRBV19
CASSTTPGTLNYGYTF
TGTGCCAGTAGTACAACTCCGGGGACTCTAAACTATGGCTACACCTTC
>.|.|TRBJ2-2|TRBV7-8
CASSPKTTGELFF
TGTGCCAGCAGCCCGAAGACAACCGGGGAGCTGTTTTTT
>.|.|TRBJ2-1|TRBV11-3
CASSPGRPGDEQFF
TGTGCCAGCAGCCCCGGACGGCCCGGAGATGAGCAGTTCTTC
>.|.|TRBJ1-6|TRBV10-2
CASRTTKAGNSPLHF
TGCGCCAGCAGGACCACCAAGGCGGGCAATTCACCCCTCCACTTT
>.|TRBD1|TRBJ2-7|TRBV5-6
CASSFGTGAYEQYF
TGTGCCAGCAGCTTTGGGACAGGGGCTTACGAGCAGTACTTC
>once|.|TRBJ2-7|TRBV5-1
CASSTRGENEQYF
TGCGCCAGCAGCACTAGGGGGGAGAACGAGCAGTACTTC
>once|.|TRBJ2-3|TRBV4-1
CASSQEPGLGTDTQYF
TGCGCCAGCAGCCAAGAACCGGGGCTTGGCACAGATACGCAGTATTTT
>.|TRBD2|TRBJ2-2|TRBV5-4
CASSSSASGRTGELFF
TGTGCCAGCAGCTCATCAGCTAGCGGGAGGACCGGGGAGCTGTTTTTT